The entry below gives a single T cell receptor (beta chain) sequence along with its context. Clinical history as reported by participants underpinned cohort assignment. TCRdb keeps only in-frame clones here, not all; method: immunoSEQ multiplex PCR. In the table there are a few hundred thousand clones, 85% of which are singletons. The sample originates from a study of blood T cell repertoires in COVID-19. Study overall: COVID-19 samples collected from the United States, Italy and Spain covered acute and convalescent phases.

V trimming: 0 bases; J trimming: 5 bases; junction bases outside the gene matches: 5. Looked up from germline, CDR1 is MNHEY and CDR2 is SMNVEV (reference sequence). There are 16 residues in the CDR3. The receptor's source is a woman aged 50 to 65 who had recovered from COVID-19. Sequenced sample: PBMCs or T cells enriched from blood (not recorded which). The V call is TRBV27, the J call TRBJ1-1; 11 bases agree with TRBD1. Written as DNA, the CDR3 is TGTGCCAGCAGTTTATCACACGGACAGGGGGCAACTGAAGCTTTCTTT. It encodes CASSLSHGQGATEAFF.